This TCR beta chain comes out of a study of cytomegalovirus exposure and HLA in healthy donors. Study summary: Of around 400 genotyped donors, more than 75% grouped in the Caucasian-associated ancestry cluster. Whole-study findings and limits: Among TCR beta chains, those listed as cytomegalovirus-associated numbered over 150.

This CDR3 has 14 amino acids. Trimming took off 1 base at V and 0 bases at J, with 7 bases between the two ends. From germline, CDR1 is SQVTM and CDR2 ANQGSEA. This clone came up once. What it binds is not known. Use of 60 Vbeta and 13 Jbeta primers characterized the PCR. The data were produced by immunoSEQ multiplex PCR, yet TCRdb's version contains in-frame clones alone and is incomplete. The table lists 200,000 to 250,000 clones, 60% to 80% of them singletons. Sample: PBMCs. V usage is TRBV29-1 and J usage is TRBJ2-1; maybe TRBD2 (5 bases). The receptor's source is a woman aged 25 to 39 in good health and CMV-seronegative. CDR3 coding DNA: TGCAGCGTTGAAGGAGGGAACTCCTACAATGAGCAGTTCTTC. Translated, it gives CSVEGGNSYNEQFF.